The 3 T cell receptor beta chains presented below share a single source sample, sequenced in a study of graft-versus-host responses after intestinal transplantation. Method: immunoSEQ multiplex PCR; TCRdb's copy keeps in-frame clones and lacks some. The data contain 20,000 to 25,000 clones, around 43% of them singletons. The plating included around 200,000 irradiated, violet-dye-labeled stimulator cells together with around 200,000 CFSE-labeled responder cells. The sample was alloreactive CD8+ T cells from a mixed lymphocyte reaction culture, taken before intestinal transplant. Subset indicated: CFSE-low proliferating T cells sorted from approximately 6-day pre-transplant mixed lymphocyte reaction (GvH or HvG direction). The receptors stem from a human patient who received an intestinal transplant.

This chain uses TRBV28 with TRBJ2-1; the D is unclear. CDR3 length equals 11 residues. CDR1 and CDR2 (germline): MDHEN, SYDVKM. V was trimmed by 4 bases and J by 12 bases, leaving 10 bases between them. The CDR3 nucleotides read TGTGCCAGCAGTTCCATCTTTGGGCAGTTCTTC. It specifies CASSSIFGQFF. The full variable domain, its missing parts supplied by reference TRBV28 and TRBJ2-1, is DVKVTQSSRYLVKRTGEKVFLECVQDMDHENMFWYRQDPGLGLRLIYFSYDVKMKEKGDIPEGYSVSREKKERFSLILESASTNQTSMYLCASSSIFGQFFGPGTRLTVL.

This clone turned up a few times. The rearrangement joins TRBV10-1 to TRBJ1-2; tentative D call: TRBD1 (6 bases). CDR1 and CDR2 (germline): WNHNN, SYGVQD (reference sequence). There are 13 residues in the CDR3. Between the trimmed V and J ends, which lost 5 bases and 2 bases, there was a span of 9 bases. The CDR3 sequence is CASSMDSNYGYTF. CDR3 nucleotide sequence: TGCGCCAGCAGTATGGACAGCAACTATGGCTACACCTTC.

This clone counts as medium-sized. The genes are TRBV18 and TRBJ2-2, with 9 bases lining up with TRBD2. Germline V gene sequence: CDR1 KGHSH, CDR2 LQKENI. The CDR3 covers 17 residues. Germline trimming cut 2 bases from V and 4 bases from J; bases unmatched to any gene: 8. CDR3 protein: CASSPWGLAISTGELFF. In DNA, the CDR3 is TGTGCCAGCTCACCATGGGGACTAGCAATTAGCACCGGGGAGCTGTTTTTT.